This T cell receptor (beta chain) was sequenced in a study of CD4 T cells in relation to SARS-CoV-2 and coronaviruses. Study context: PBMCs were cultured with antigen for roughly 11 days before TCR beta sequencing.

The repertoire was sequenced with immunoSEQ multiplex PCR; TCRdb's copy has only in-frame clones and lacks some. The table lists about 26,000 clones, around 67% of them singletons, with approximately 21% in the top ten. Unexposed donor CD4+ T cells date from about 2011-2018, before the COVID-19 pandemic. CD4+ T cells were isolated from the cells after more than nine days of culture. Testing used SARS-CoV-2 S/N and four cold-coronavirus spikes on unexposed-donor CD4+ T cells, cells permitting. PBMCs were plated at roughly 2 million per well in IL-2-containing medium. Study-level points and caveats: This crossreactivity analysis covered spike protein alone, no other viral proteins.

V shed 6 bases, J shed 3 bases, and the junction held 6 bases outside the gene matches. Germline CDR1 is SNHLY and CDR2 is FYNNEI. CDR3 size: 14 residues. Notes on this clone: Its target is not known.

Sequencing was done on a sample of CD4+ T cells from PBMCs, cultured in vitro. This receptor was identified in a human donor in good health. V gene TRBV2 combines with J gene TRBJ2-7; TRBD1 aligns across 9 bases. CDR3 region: CASRSGTGHYEQYF. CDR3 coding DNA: TGTGCCAGCAGGAGTGGGACAGGGCACTACGAGCAGTACTTC. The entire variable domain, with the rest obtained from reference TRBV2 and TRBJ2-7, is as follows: EPEVTQTPSHQVTQMGQEVILRCVPISNHLYFYWYRQILGQKVEFLVSFYNNEISEKSEIFDDQFSVERPDGSNFTLKIRSTKLEDSAMYFCASRSGTGHYEQYFGPGTRLTVT.